This T cell receptor (beta chain) was captured by sequencing in a study of cytomegalovirus exposure and HLA in healthy donors. Broader study findings: According to a subsequent analysis, TCR clusters identified in the first cohort showed a tendency to co-occur across the 120 or so validation repertoires. In vitro testing confirmed a few CMV-associated chains as specific for CMV antigens. Cytomegalovirus status was reportedly diagnosed by the classifier with high sensitivity and specificity. The study flagged about 150 TCR beta chains as cytomegalovirus-associated.

The germline V gene encodes CDR1 SGHNT and CDR2 YYREEE (reference sequence). The CDR3 loop spans 13 amino acids. Trimming cost V 1 base and J 3 bases, with 7 bases left between them. This clone was recorded once. Its antigen is still unknown. TCRdb's copy holds only in-frame clones and misses some; the assay was immunoSEQ multiplex PCR. The repertoire includes roughly 130,000 clones, about 90% of them detected once, and about 1.5% sits in the top ten. The rearrangement joins TRBV5-4 to TRBJ1-2; the D gene is possibly TRBD1 (5 bases). This receptor was obtained from a man between 25 and 39 years old in good health and CMV-seronegative. The sample consisted of PBMCs. The CDR3 region is CASSLQGDYGYTF. CDR3 nucleotide sequence: TGTGCCAGCAGCTTGCAGGGTGACTATGGCTACACCTTC.